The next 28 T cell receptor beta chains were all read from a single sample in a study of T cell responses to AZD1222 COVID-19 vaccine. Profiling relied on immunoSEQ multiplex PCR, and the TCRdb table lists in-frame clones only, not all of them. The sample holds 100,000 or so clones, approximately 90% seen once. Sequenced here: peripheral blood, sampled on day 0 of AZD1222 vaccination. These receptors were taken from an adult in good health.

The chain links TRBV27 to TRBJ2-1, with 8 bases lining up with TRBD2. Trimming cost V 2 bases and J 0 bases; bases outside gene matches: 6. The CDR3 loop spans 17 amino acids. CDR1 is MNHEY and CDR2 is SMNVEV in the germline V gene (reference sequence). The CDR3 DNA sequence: TGTGCCAGCAGTTTAACGGGACTAGGGAGCTCCTACAATGAGCAGTTCTTC. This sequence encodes CASSLTGLGSSYNEQFF.

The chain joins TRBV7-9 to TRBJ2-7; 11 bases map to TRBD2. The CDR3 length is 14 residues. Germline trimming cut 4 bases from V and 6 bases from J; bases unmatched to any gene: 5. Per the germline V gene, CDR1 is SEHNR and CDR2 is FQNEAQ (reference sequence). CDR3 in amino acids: CASSYSGGASEQYF. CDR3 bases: TGTGCCAGCAGCTATAGCGGGGGGGCTTCCGAGCAGTACTTC.

CDR3 nucleotides: TGTGCCAGCAGTGGACAGGGGGGCAACACTGAAGCTTTCTTT. It is translated as CASSGQGGNTEAFF. The chain couples TRBV2 to TRBJ1-1, with 9 bases that match TRBD1. Trimming took 4 bases from V and 2 from J; bases not matched to a gene: 2. The germline V gene has CDR1 SNHLY and CDR2 FYNNEI. The CDR3 contains 14 residues.

The CDR3 sequence: CASSLRTGFQPQHF. In DNA form, the CDR3 reads TGTGCCAGCAGTTTGAGGACAGGTTTTCAGCCCCAGCATTTT. The gene calls are TRBV27 and TRBJ1-5; 7 nucleotides match TRBD1. Germline lookup yields CDR1 MNHEY and CDR2 SMNVEV (reference sequence). CDR3 length equals 14 residues. Trimming removed 3 bases from V and 6 bases from J; junction bases left unmatched: 5.

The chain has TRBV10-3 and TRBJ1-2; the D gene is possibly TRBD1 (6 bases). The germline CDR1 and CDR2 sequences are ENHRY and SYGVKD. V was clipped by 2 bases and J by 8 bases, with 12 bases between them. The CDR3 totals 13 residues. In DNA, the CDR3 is TGTGCCATCAGTGAGAAGACAGGTCAGGGCTACACCTTC. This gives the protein CAISEKTGQGYTF.

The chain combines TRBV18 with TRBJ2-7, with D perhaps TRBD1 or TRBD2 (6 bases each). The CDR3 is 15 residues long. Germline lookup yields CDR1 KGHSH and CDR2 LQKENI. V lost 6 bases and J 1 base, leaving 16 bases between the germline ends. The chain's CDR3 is CASSVGGGDSYEQYF. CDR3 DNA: TGTGCCAGCTCGGTCGGGGGCGGGGATTCCTACGAGCAGTACTTC.

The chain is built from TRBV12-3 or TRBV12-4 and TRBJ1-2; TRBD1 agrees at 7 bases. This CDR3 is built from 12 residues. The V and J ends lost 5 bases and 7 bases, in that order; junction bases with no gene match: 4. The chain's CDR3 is CASSRQGFGYTF. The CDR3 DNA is TGTGCCAGCAGTCGACAGGGATTTGGCTACACCTTC.

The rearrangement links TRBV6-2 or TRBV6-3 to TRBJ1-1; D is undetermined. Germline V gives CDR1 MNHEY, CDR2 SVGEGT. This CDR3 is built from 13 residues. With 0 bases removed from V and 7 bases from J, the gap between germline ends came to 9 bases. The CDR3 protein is CASSYSVVSEAFF. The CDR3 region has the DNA TGTGCCAGCAGTTACTCCGTGGTGAGTGAAGCTTTCTTT.

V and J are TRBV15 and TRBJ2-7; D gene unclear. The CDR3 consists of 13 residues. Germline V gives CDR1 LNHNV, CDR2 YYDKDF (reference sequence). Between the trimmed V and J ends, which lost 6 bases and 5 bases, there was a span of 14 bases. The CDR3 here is CATRLGMQNEQYF. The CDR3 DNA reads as TGTGCCACCAGGTTGGGGATGCAAAACGAGCAGTACTTC.

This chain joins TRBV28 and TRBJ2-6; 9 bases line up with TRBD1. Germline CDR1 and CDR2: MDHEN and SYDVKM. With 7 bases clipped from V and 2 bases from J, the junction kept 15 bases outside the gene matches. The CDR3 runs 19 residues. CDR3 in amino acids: CASTPRHGTGIAGANVLTF. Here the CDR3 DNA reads TGTGCCAGCACCCCTCGGCACGGGACAGGGATAGCTGGGGCCAACGTCCTGACTTTC.

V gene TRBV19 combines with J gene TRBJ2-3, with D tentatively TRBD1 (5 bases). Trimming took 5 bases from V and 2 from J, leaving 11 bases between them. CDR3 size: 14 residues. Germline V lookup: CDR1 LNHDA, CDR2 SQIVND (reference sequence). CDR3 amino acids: CASSQGGPTDTQYF. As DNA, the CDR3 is TGTGCCAGTAGTCAGGGTGGACCCACAGATACGCAGTATTTT.

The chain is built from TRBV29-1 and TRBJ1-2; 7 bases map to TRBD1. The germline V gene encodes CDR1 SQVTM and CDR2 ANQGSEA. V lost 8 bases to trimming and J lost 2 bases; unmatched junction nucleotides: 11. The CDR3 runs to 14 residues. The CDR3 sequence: CSIGARTGNYGYTF. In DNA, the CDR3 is TGCAGCATTGGGGCCCGGACAGGCAACTATGGCTACACCTTC.

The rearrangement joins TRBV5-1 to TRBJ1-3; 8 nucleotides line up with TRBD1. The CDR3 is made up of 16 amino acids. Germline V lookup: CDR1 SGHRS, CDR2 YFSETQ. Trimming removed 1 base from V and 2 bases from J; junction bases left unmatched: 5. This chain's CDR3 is CASSLLLQGAGNTIYF. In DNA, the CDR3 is TGCGCCAGCAGCTTGCTCTTACAGGGGGCTGGAAACACCATATATTTT.

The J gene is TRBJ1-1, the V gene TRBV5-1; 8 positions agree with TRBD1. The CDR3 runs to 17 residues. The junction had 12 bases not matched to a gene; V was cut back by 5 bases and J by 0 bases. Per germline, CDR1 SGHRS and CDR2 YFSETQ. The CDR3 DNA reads TGCGCCAGCAGTCAAACCGGGACAGGCCTCATGAACACTGAAGCTTTCTTT. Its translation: CASSQTGTGLMNTEAFF.

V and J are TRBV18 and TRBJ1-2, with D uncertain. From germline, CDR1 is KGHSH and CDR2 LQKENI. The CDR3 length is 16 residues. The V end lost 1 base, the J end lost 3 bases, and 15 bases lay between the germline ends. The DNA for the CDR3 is TGTGCCAGCTCACCACGTGAGACCTGGGAAGACTATGGCTACACCTTC. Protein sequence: CASSPRETWEDYGYTF.

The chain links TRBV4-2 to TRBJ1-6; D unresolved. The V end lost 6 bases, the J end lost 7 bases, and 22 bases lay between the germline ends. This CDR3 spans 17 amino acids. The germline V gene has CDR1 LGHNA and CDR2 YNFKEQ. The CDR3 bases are TGTGCCAGCAGAGAGGGCCCCTCTACGAAGGAGAATTCACCCCTCCACTTT. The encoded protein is CASREGPSTKENSPLHF.

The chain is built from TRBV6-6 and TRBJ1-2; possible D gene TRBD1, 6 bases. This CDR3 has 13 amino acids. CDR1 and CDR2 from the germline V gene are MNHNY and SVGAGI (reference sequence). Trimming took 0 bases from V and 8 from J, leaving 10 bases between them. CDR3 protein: CASSYSQGKGYTF. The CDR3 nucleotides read TGTGCCAGCAGTTACTCTCAGGGGAAGGGCTACACCTTC.

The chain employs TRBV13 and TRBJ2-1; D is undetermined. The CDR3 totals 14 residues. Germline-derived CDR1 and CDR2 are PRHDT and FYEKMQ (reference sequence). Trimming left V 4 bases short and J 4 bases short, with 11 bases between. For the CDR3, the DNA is TGTGCCAGCAGCTCATTAGGACCGTACAATGAGCAGTTCTTC. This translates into CASSSLGPYNEQFF.

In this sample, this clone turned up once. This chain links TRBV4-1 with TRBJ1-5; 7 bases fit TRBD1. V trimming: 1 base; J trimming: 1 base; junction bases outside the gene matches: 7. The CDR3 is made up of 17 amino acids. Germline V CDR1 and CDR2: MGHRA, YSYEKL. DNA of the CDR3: TGCGCCAGCAGCCAAGTCACGACAGGGCTAAGCAATCAGCCCCAGCATTTT. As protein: CASSQVTTGLSNQPQHF.

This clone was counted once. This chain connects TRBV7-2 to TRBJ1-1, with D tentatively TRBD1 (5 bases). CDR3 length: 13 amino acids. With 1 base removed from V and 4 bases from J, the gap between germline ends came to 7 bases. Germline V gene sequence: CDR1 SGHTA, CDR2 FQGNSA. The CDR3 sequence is CASSLGGFTEAFF. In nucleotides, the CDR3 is TGTGCCAGCAGCTTAGGGGGGTTCACTGAAGCTTTCTTT.

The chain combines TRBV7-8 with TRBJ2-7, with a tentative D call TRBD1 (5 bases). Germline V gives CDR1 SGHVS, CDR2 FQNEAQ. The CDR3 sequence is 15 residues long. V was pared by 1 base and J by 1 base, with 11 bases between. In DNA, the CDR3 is TGTGCCAGCAGCTTAGAGGCAGGGTATTCCTACGAGCAGTACTTC. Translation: CASSLEAGYSYEQYF.

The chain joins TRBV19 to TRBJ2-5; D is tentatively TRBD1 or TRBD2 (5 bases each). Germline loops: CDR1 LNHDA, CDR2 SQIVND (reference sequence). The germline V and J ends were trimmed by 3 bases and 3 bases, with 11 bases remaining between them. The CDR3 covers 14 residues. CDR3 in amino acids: CASSIRDVKETQYF. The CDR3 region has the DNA TGTGCCAGTAGTATTAGGGACGTAAAAGAGACCCAGTACTTC.

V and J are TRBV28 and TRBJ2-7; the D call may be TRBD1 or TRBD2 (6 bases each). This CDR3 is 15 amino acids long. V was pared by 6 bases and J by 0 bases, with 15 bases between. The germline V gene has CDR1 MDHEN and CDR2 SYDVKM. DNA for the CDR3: TGTGCCAGCAGCTCGCTCCGGGGGCCCTCCTACGAGCAGTACTTC. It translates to CASSSLRGPSYEQYF.

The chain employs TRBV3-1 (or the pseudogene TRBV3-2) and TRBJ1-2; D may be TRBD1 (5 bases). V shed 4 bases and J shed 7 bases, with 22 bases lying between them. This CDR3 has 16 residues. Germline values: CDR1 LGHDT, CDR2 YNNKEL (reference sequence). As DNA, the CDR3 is TGTGCCAGCAGCCCATTGTTGAGGGGCGCTCAAATTGGCTACACCTTC. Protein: CASSPLLRGAQIGYTF.

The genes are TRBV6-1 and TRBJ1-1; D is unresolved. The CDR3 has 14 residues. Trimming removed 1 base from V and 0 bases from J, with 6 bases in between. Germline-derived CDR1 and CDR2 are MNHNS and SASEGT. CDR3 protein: CASSEGHMNTEAFF. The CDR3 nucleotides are TGTGCCAGCAGTGAAGGACATATGAACACTGAAGCTTTCTTT.

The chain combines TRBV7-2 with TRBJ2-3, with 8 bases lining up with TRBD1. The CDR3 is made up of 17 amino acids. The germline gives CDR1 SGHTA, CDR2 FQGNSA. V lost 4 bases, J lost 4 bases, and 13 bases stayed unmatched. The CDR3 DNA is TGTGCCAGCAGCTCCTCAGGACAGGGAAGACGGGCAGATACGCAGTATTTT. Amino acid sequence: CASSSSGQGRRADTQYF.

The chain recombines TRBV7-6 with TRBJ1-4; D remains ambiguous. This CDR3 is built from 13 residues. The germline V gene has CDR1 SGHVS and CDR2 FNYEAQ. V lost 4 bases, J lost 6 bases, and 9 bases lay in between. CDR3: CASSYSEHEKLFF. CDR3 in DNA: TGTGCCAGCAGCTACAGTGAGCATGAAAAACTGTTTTTT.

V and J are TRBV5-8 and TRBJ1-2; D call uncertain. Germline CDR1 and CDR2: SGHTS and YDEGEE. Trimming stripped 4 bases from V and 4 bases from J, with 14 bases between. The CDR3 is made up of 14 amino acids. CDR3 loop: CASSHRSSFYGYTF. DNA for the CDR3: TGTGCCAGCAGCCATAGAAGCTCCTTCTATGGCTACACCTTC.